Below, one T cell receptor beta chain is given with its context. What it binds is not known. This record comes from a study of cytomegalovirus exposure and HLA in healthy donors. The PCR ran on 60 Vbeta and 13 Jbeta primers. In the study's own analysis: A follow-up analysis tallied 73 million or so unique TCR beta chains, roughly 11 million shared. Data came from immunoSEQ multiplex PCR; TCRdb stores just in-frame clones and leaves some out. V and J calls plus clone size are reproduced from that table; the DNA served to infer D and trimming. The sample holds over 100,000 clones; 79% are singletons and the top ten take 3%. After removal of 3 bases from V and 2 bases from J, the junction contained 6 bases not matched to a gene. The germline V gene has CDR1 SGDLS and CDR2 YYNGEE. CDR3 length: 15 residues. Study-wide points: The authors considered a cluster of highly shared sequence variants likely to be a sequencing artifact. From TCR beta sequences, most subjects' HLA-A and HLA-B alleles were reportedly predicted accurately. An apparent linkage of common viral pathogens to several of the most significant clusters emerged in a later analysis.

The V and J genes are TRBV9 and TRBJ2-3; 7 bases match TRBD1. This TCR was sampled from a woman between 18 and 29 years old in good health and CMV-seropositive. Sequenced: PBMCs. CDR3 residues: CASSGGDSLTDTQYF. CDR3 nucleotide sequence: TGTGCCAGCAGCGGAGGGGACAGCCTCACAGATACGCAGTATTTT.